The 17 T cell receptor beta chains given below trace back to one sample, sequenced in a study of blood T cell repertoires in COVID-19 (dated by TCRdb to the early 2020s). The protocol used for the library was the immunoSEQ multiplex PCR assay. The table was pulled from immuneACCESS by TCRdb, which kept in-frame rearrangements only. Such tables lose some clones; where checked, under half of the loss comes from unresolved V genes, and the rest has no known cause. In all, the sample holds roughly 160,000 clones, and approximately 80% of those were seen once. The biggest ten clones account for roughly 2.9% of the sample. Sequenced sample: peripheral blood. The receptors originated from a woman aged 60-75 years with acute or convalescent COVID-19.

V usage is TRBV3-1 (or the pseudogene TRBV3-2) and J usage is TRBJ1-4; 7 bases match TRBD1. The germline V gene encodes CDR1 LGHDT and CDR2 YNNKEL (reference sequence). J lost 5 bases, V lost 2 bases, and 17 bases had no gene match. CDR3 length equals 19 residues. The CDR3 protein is CASSQRAEAGGLPNEKLFF. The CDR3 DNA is TGTGCCAGCAGCCAAAGGGCAGAGGCAGGGGGATTGCCCAATGAAAAACTGTTTTTT.

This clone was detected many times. The CDR3 region has the DNA TGTGCCAGCAGTGATCCAGGGACAGAAGGTCGTCAGACCCAGTACTTC. Its translation is CASSDPGTEGRQTQYF. The chain joins TRBV2 to TRBJ2-5, with 7 bases matching TRBD1. The CDR3 totals 16 residues. Germline V gives CDR1 SNHLY, CDR2 FYNNEI. V shed 3 bases and J 6 bases; nucleotides not matched to a gene: 13.

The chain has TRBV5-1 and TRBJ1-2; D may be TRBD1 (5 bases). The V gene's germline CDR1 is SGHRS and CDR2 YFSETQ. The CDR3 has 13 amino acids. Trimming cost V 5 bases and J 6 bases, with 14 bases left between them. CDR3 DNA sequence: TGCGCCAGCAGTTATATGCGCAGGGATGGCTACACCTTC. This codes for CASSYMRRDGYTF. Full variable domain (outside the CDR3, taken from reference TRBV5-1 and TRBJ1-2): KAGVTQTPRYLIKTRGQQVTLSCSPISGHRSVSWYQQTPGQGLQFLFEYFSETQRNKGNFPGRFSGRQFSNSRSEMNVSTLELGDSALYLCASSYMRRDGYTFGSGTRLTVV.

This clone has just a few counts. The CDR3 DNA is TGTGCCAGCAGCGTAGGTCCTTTCGCGGGGGGGCATAACAATGAGCAGTTCTTC. Its translation: CASSVGPFAGGHNNEQFF. The chain carries TRBV9 and TRBJ2-1; TRBD2 agrees at 9 bases. Germline loops: CDR1 SGDLS, CDR2 YYNGEE. V was pared by 0 bases and J by 5 bases, with 12 bases of the junction left unmatched. The CDR3 has 18 residues. Full variable domain (missing parts from reference TRBV9 and TRBJ2-1): DSGVTQTPKHLITATGQRVTLRCSPRSGDLSVYWYQQSLDQGLQFLIQYYNGEERAKGNILERFSAQQFPDLHSELNLSSLELGDSALYFCASSVGPFAGGHNNEQFFGPGTRLTVL.

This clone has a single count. The CDR3 DNA follows: TGTGCCAGCAGCTTAGTTTCCGTGCGAAGCAACTATGGCTACACCTTC. This encodes CASSLVSVRSNYGYTF. This chain connects TRBV7-9 to TRBJ1-2; D is undetermined. Germline V gene data show CDR1 as SEHNR and CDR2 as FQNEAQ (reference sequence). Trimming shortened V by 1 base and J by 2 bases, and 14 bases separated the two germline ends. The CDR3 length is 16 residues.

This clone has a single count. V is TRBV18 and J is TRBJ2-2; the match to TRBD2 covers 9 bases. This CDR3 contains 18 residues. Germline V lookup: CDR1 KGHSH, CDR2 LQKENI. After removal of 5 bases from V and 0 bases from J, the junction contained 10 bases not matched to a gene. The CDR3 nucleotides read TGTGCCAGCTCATCGCCGGGACTAGCAGCCTCGAACACCGGGGAGCTGTTTTTT. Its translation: CASSSPGLAASNTGELFF.

In nucleotides, the CDR3 is TGTGCCAGCAGTGAAAACGAGGAGACCCAGTACTTC. Translated, it gives CASSENEETQYF. This chain joins TRBV2 and TRBJ2-5; no clear D. The CDR3 is 12 residues long. V shed 2 bases and J shed 5 bases, with 6 bases lying between them. Germline CDR1 is SNHLY and CDR2 is FYNNEI.

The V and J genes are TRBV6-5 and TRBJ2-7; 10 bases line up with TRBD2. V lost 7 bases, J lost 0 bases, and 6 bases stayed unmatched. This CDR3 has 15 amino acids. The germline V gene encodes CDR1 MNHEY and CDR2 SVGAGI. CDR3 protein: CASTEASGSSYEQYF. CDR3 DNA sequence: TGTGCCAGCACGGAGGCTAGCGGGAGCTCCTACGAGCAGTACTTC.

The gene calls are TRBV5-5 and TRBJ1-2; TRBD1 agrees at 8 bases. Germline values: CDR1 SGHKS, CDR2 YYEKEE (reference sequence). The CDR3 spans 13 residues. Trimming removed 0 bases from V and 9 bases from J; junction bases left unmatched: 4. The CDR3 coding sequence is TGTGCCAGCAGCTTGGTGGACAGGGAGAGCTACACCTTC. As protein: CASSLVDRESYTF.

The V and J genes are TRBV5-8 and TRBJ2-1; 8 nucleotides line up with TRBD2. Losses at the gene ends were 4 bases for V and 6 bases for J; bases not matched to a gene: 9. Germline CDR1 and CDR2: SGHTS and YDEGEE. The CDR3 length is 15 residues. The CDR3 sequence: CASSPGLAWGNEQFF. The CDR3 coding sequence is TGTGCCAGCAGCCCTGGACTAGCTTGGGGCAATGAGCAGTTCTTC.

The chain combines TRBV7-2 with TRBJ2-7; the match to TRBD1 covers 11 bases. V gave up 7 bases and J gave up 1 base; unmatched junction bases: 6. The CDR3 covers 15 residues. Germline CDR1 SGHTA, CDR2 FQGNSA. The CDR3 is CASTLGQGASYEQYF. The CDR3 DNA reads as TGTGCCAGCACCCTTGGACAGGGGGCGTCCTACGAGCAGTACTTC.

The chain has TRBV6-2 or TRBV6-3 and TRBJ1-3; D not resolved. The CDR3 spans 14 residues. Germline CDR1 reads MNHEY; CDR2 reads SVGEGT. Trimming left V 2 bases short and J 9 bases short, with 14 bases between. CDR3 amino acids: CASSYRGIQRTIYF. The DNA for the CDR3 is TGTGCCAGCAGTTACCGCGGGATTCAGCGCACCATATATTTT.

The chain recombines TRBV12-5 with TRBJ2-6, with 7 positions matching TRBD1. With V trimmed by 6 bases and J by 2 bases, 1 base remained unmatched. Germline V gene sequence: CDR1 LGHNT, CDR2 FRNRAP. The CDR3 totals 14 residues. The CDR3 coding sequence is TGTGCTAGTGGGGGGACAGCTGGGGCCAACGTCCTGACTTTC. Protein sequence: CASGGTAGANVLTF.

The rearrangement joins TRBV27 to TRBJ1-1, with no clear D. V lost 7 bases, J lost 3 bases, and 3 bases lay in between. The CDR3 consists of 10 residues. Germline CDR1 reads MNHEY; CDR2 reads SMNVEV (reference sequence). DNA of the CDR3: TGTGCCAGCAACTACACTGAAGCTTTCTTT. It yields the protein CASNYTEAFF.

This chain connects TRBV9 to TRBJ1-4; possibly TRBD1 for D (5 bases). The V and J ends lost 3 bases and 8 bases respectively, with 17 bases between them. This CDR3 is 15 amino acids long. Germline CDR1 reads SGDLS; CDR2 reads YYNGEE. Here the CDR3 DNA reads TGTGCCAGCAGCGGGCCCAGGGCGGTCGAGGAAAAACTGTTTTTT. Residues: CASSGPRAVEEKLFF.

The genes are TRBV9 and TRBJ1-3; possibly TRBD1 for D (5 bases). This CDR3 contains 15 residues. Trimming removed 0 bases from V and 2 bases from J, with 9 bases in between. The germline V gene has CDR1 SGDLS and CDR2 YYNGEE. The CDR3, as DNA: TGTGCCAGCAGCGTAGGCTGGGGGGCTGGAAACACCATATATTTT. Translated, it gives CASSVGWGAGNTIYF.

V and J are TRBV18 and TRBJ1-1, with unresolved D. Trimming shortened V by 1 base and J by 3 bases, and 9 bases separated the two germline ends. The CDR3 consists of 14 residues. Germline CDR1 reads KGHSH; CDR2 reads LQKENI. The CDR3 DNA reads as TGTGCCAGCTCACCACTGGAGGGTGACACTGAAGCTTTCTTT. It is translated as CASSPLEGDTEAFF.